Sequencing of this T cell receptor beta chain was carried out in a study of immune evolution from preneoplasia to lung adenocarcinoma. Some clones are missing from TCRdb's copy, which holds only in-frame ones; the method was immunoSEQ multiplex PCR. The sample consists of around 15,000 clones, 80% to 90% of them appearing once. This clone was counted once. Its antigen remains unidentified. Germline CDR1 SNHLY, CDR2 FYNNEI. Trimming took 5 bases from V and 4 from J; bases not matched to a gene: 7. CDR3 length: 14 residues. Resections took place in Japan or China from about 2014 to 2017. Two lung cancer pathologists independently confirmed each histologic diagnosis. After pathologic assessment, macro-dissection selected premalignant or tumor cells for extraction. Study-level findings and limits: From normal lung to invasive adenocarcinoma, top clone frequencies appeared to decrease.

What was sequenced was FFPE invasive lung adenocarcinoma tissue. J is TRBJ1-1 and V is TRBV2; 7 nucleotides line up with TRBD1. The receptor was derived from a person aged 70 to 80 with invasive lung adenocarcinoma. As DNA, the CDR3 is TGTGCCAGCAGTCCGTCGTCAGGGGGCACTGAAGCTTTCTTT. Protein: CASSPSSGGTEAFF.